Following are 21 T cell receptor beta chains from one sample sequenced in a study of T cell repertoires in cytomegalovirus infection. Via MiXCR, TCRdb re-called the reads, giving one row per CDR3 protein. The data show over 300,000 distinct CDR3 sequences, about 17% seen once. Sequenced material: PBMCs. All receptors come from a human donor in good health (CMV status not recorded). Some clones in this sample may be carry-over from other donors' samples.

The chain is built from TRBV20-1 and TRBJ2-1; a weak D match, TRBD2 (5 bases). The CDR3 consists of 12 residues. Germline V CDR1 and CDR2: DFQATT, SNEGSKA (reference sequence). The V end lost 1 base, the J end lost 8 bases, and 9 bases lay between the germline ends. The CDR3 here is CSARAAVHEQFF. CDR3 nucleotides: TGCAGTGCTAGAGCAGCGGTCCATGAGCAGTTCTTC.

This clonotype appeared many times. The chain is built from TRBV4-1 and TRBJ2-4; D is unresolved. The CDR3 runs to 13 residues. Germline V gene sequence: CDR1 MGHRA, CDR2 YSYEKL. Trimming shortened V by 0 bases and J by 6 bases, and 6 bases separated the two germline ends. The CDR3 reads CASSQDQGNIQYF. The CDR3 DNA is TGCGCCAGCAGCCAAGATCAAGGAAACATTCAGTACTTC.

Ten or more counts support this clonotype. The CDR3 bases are TGCGCCAGCAGCCGCGTTGGAGGACACACGGAACGAAATGAGCAGTTCTTC. Protein: CASSRVGGHTERNEQFF. The chain is built from TRBV4-1 and TRBJ2-1; D might be TRBD1 or TRBD2, each matching 5 bases. Per germline, CDR1 MGHRA and CDR2 YSYEKL. The CDR3 sequence is 17 residues long. V gave up 4 bases and J gave up 7 bases, with 23 bases separating them.

The chain recombines TRBV5-1 with TRBJ2-2; D is unresolved. CDR1 and CDR2 from the germline V gene are SGHRS and YFSETQ. CDR3 length: 16 residues. V was pared by 3 bases and J by 4 bases, with 16 bases between. DNA of the CDR3: TGCGCCAGCAGCTCGTACCTTCGTGGGTCCACCGGGGAGCTGTTTTTT. Protein product: CASSSYLRGSTGELFF. The variable domain in full, with the rest retrieved from reference TRBV5-1 and TRBJ2-2, is KAGVTQTPRYLIKTRGQQVTLSCSPISGHRSVSWYQQTPGQGLQFLFEYFSETQRNKGNFPGRFSGRQFSNSRSEMNVSTLELGDSALYLCASSSYLRGSTGELFFGEGSRLTVL.

The chain recombines TRBV2 with TRBJ1-1, with TRBD1 as a possible D gene (5 bases). Trimming cost V 2 bases and J 4 bases, with 14 bases left between them. The CDR3 is 15 amino acids. Germline V gene data show CDR1 as SNHLY and CDR2 as FYNNEI. The CDR3 loop is CASSEQGPLSTEAFF. In nucleotides, the CDR3 is TGTGCCAGCAGTGAACAGGGCCCTCTGAGCACTGAAGCTTTCTTT.

In this sample, this clonotype turned up a few times. The chain has TRBV18 and TRBJ2-2; D unclear. V lost 1 base and J lost 6, with 6 bases in between. Germline V CDR1 and CDR2: KGHSH, LQKENI. The length of the CDR3 is 13 residues. As DNA, the CDR3 is TGTGCCAGCTCACCACGGGATTCCGGGGAGCTGTTTTTT. Amino acids: CASSPRDSGELFF.

This clonotype showed up many times. This rearrangement joins TRBV7-2 to TRBJ1-2, with TRBD1 as a possible D gene (5 bases). V was clipped by 2 bases and J by 6 bases, with 10 bases between them. Germline V gene sequence: CDR1 SGHTA, CDR2 FQGNSA. The CDR3 covers 13 residues. The CDR3 is CASSLPLRDGYTF. CDR3 in DNA: TGTGCCAGCAGCTTACCGCTCAGGGATGGCTACACCTTC.

About this clonotype: Since a much larger clone is just one base distant, this may be a read error. This rearrangement joins TRBV6-2 or TRBV6-3 to TRBJ2-2; 13 bases fit TRBD2. This CDR3 has 17 amino acids. Germline V gene lookup returns CDR1 MNHEY and CDR2 SVGEGT. The CDR3: CASSKRTSGRYTGELVF. The CDR3 coding sequence is TGTGCCAGCAGTAAACGGACTAGCGGGAGATACACCGGGGAGCTGGTTTTT.

The chain has TRBV25-1 and TRBJ2-1; 8 bases line up with TRBD1. After removal of 6 bases from V and 3 bases from J, the junction contained 7 bases not matched to a gene. The germline V gene encodes CDR1 MGHDK and CDR2 SYGVNS. This CDR3 is 15 amino acids long. In DNA, the CDR3 is TGTGCCAGCAGGGCGGACAGGGCGGGCTACAATGAGCAGTTCTTC. Translating it yields CASRADRAGYNEQFF.

This clonotype was counted ten times or more. The rearrangement links TRBV6-2 or TRBV6-3 to TRBJ1-1; a weak D match, TRBD1 (5 bases). The CDR3 is 12 residues long. V was cut by 5 bases and J by 5 bases, with 9 bases left in between. Germline CDR1 is MNHEY and CDR2 is SVGEGT. In nucleotides, the CDR3 is TGTGCCAGCAGTGAAGGGACGACTGAAGCTTTCTTT. It is translated as CASSEGTTEAFF.

This chain links TRBV19 with TRBJ2-1; perhaps TRBD1 as D (5 bases). The CDR3 spans 13 residues. The ends were cut back, 5 bases at V and 7 bases at J, with 12 bases in the middle. Germline CDR1 LNHDA, CDR2 SQIVND (reference sequence). In DNA, the CDR3 is TGTGCCAGTAGTCTGACAGAGACGAATGAGCAGTTCTTC. Translated, it gives CASSLTETNEQFF. Variable domain in full (rest from reference TRBV19 and TRBJ2-1): DGGITQSPKYLFRKEGQNVTLSCEQNLNHDAMYWYRQDPGQGLRLIYYSQIVNDFQKGDIAEGYSVSREKKESFPLTVTSAQKNPTAFYLCASSLTETNEQFFGPGTRLTVL.

The rearrangement links TRBV28 to TRBJ2-7; D perhaps matches TRBD1 (6 bases). V shed 2 bases and J shed 5 bases, with 7 bases lying between them. This CDR3 comprises 12 residues. Germline-derived CDR1 and CDR2 are MDHEN and SYDVKM. The CDR3 reads CASSLNRDEQYF. The CDR3 region has the DNA TGTGCCAGCAGTTTAAACAGGGACGAGCAGTACTTC.

This chain links TRBV20-1 with TRBJ2-5; D possibly corresponds to TRBD2 (5 bases). The V gene lost 1 base and the J gene lost 5 bases, with 11 bases spanning the gap. In germline, CDR1 is DFQATT, CDR2 SNEGSKA (reference sequence). CDR3 length: 13 residues. CDR3 region: CSARGTPAETQYF. CDR3 DNA: TGCAGTGCTAGAGGGACTCCAGCCGAGACCCAGTACTTC.

This clonotype was observed many times. A junction end diverges from the germline sequence, so it may reflect a read error. The rearrangement uses TRBV7-2 and TRBJ2-6; D uncertain. This CDR3 has 15 residues. Germline CDR1 SGHTA, CDR2 FQGNSA. The CDR3 DNA follows: TGTGCCAGCAACTTATTACACTCTGGGGCCAACGTCCTGACTTTC. This translates into CASNLLHSGANVLTF.

V usage is TRBV6-2 or TRBV6-3 and J usage is TRBJ2-1; 10 bases map to TRBD2. The CDR3 consists of 15 residues. Germline loops: CDR1 MNHEY, CDR2 SVGEGT. The trim removed 2 bases at V and 9 bases at J, leaving 7 bases unmatched. The CDR3 DNA reads TGTGCCAGCAGTTACGGGATAGCGGGGGGAACTGAGCAGTTCTTC. It is translated as CASSYGIAGGTEQFF.

This clonotype was detected only once. The chain links TRBV19 to TRBJ1-1; D possibly corresponds to TRBD1 (6 bases). The germline gives CDR1 LNHDA, CDR2 SQIVND (reference sequence). V was trimmed by 7 bases and J by 10 bases, leaving 22 bases between them. The CDR3 has 14 amino acids. The CDR3 loop is CASMRGTRSIRAFF. As DNA, the CDR3 is TGTGCCAGTATGAGGGGGACGAGAAGTATCCGAGCTTTCTTT.

The chain combines TRBV6-6 with TRBJ2-6, with D hard to call. The CDR3 runs 15 residues. Germline V gene lookup returns CDR1 MNHNY and CDR2 SVGAGI (reference sequence). V was trimmed by 7 bases and J by 0 bases, leaving 10 bases between them. The CDR3 sequence is CASTLELSGANVLTF. DNA for the CDR3: TGTGCCAGCACCCTCGAACTCTCTGGGGCCAACGTCCTGACTTTC.

The sample holds a few counts of this clonotype. The chain links TRBV5-6 to TRBJ2-1, with D perhaps assigned TRBD1 or TRBD2 (5 bases each). Trimming removed 3 bases at V and 10 bases at J, with 17 bases between. Germline V CDR1 and CDR2: SGHDT, YYEEEE. This CDR3 spans 14 amino acids. The CDR3 is CASSSGWGSSEQFF. CDR3 DNA sequence: TGTGCCAGCAGCTCCGGCTGGGGGTCCAGCGAGCAGTTCTTC.

The table lists this clonotype with many counts. The CDR3 protein is CASSATSGRGKGQFF. CDR3 nucleotide sequence: TGTGCCAGCAGCGCGACAAGTGGGAGGGGGAAAGGGCAGTTCTTC. This chain uses TRBV7-9 with TRBJ2-1, with D possibly matching TRBD2 (7 bases). This CDR3 is 15 amino acids long. V dropped 5 bases and J dropped 12 bases, with 23 bases sitting between them. The V gene's germline CDR1 is SEHNR and CDR2 FQNEAQ (reference sequence). The variable domain in full, completed from reference TRBV7-9 and TRBJ2-1, reads DTGVSQNPRHKITKRGQNVTFRCDPISEHNRLYWYRQTLGQGPEFLTYFQNEAQLEKSRLLSDRFSAERPKGSFSTLEIQRTEQGDSAMYLCASSATSGRGKGQFFGPGTRLTVL.

The chain is built from TRBV12-3 or TRBV12-4 and TRBJ1-2; D gene unclear. The V end was cut by 5 bases, the J end by 6 bases, with 13 bases between. This CDR3 has 13 residues. Here the CDR3 reads CASSTRRGNGYTF. CDR3 coding DNA: TGTGCCAGCAGTACCCGACGGGGAAATGGCTACACCTTC.

This clonotype was detected a few times. The V gene is TRBV20-1, the J gene TRBJ1-5; D uncertain. This CDR3 contains 12 residues. V was pared by 3 bases and J by 7 bases, with 10 bases between. CDR1 and CDR2 from the germline V gene are DFQATT and SNEGSKA (reference sequence). DNA of the CDR3: TGCAGTGCTAGCTACGGGAACCAGCCCCAGCATTTT. This codes for CSASYGNQPQHF.